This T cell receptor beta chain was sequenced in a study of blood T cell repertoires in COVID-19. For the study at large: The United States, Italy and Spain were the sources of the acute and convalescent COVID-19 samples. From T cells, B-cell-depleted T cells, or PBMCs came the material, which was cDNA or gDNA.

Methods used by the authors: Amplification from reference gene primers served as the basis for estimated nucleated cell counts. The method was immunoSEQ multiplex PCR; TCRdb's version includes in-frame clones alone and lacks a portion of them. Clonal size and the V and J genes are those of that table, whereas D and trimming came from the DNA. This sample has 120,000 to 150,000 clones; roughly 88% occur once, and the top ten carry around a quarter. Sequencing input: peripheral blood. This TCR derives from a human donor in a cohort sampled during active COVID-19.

The CDR3 DNA reads as TGCGCCAGCAGCTTGACAGGGGTGAACACTGAAGCTTTCTTT. Residues: CASSLTGVNTEAFF. J is TRBJ1-1 and V is TRBV5-1; the match to TRBD1 covers 7 bases. The CDR3 has 14 residues. V lost 1 base to trimming and J lost 0 bases; unmatched junction nucleotides: 0. The germline V gene has CDR1 SGHRS and CDR2 YFSETQ.